This paragraph reports one T cell receptor (delta chain). These data originate in a study of human gamma delta and Vdelta1 T cells. TCRdb reanalysed the PCR reads via CATT. The sample holds hundreds of delta-chain clones, approximately 11% seen once. J was trimmed by 5 bases and V by 2 bases; bases with no gene match: 13. The germline V gene has CDR1 TSWWSYY and CDR2 QGS. The CDR3 loop spans 17 amino acids. This chain links TRDV1 with TRDJ1; 8 bases map to TRDD3. Sequences were obtained from differentiated CD27- Vdelta1 gamma-delta T cells from blood. The sequence derives from a human donor in good health. DNA of the CDR3: TGTGCTCTTGGGGAAATCGTCCTACTGGGGATACCAGATAAACTCATCTTT. Its protein is CALGEIVLLGIPDKLIF.